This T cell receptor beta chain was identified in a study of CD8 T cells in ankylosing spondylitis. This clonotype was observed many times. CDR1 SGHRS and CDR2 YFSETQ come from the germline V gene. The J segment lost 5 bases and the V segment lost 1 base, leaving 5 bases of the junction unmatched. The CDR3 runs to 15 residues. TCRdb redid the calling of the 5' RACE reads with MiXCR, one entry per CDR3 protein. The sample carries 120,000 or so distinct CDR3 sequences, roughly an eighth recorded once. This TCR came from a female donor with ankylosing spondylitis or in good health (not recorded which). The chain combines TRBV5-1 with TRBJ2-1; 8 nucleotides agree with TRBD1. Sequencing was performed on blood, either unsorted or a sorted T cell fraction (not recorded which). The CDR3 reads CASSLKQGANNEQFF. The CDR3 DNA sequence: TGCGCCAGCAGCTTGAAGCAGGGGGCTAACAATGAGCAGTTCTTC.